The TCR beta chain described here comes from a study of cytomegalovirus exposure and HLA in healthy donors. Germline V gives CDR1 LGHNT, CDR2 FRNRAP. Trimming left V 3 bases short and J 0 bases short, with 3 bases between. The CDR3 runs 13 residues. In this sample, this clone turned up once. The PCR was carried out with 60 Vbeta primers and 13 Jbeta primers. Clones were sequenced by immunoSEQ multiplex PCR, and TCRdb holds only the in-frame ones, with some missing. The sample includes about 170,000 clones, 70% to 90% of them seen just once. The clonotype originates from a man aged 18 to 30 in good health and CMV-seropositive. Specimen: PBMCs. V gene TRBV12-5 combines with J gene TRBJ1-5, with D unclear. The CDR3 is CASGFNSNQPQHF. CDR3 nucleotide sequence: TGTGCTAGTGGTTTTAATAGCAATCAGCCCCAGCATTTT.